A selection of T cell receptor beta chains follows, all from one sample in a study of blood T cell repertoires in COVID-19. Repertoires were generated with immunoSEQ multiplex PCR, while TCRdb's copy carries only in-frame clones and drops some. The sample consists of 150,000 to 200,000 clones, about 91% of them appearing once. The sequenced sample was PBMCs or T cells enriched from blood (not recorded which). These receptors were collected from a woman aged 40 to 50 with acute COVID-19. Each CDR3 is given with its conserved first and last residue. D genes are given only for firm matches. A clone size is listed for some rows: how often the clone was seen (once, few, many), or a class if it is expanded.

clone_size,j_call,v_call,d_call,cdr3_nt,cdr3_aa
-,TRBJ1-2,TRBV4-1,-,TGCGCCAGCAGCCAAGAAACGGGGGGGAGCTATGGCTACACCTTC,CASSQETGGSYGYTF
-,TRBJ2-1,TRBV19,TRBD2,TGTGCCAGTAGTACCTTCACTAGCGGGCCTTACAATGAGCAGTTCTTC,CASSTFTSGPYNEQFF
once,TRBJ1-2,TRBV14,-,TGTGCCAGCAGCCAAGCCCGGGAGTATGGCTACACCTTC,CASSQAREYGYTF
-,TRBJ2-2,TRBV18,-,TGTGCCAGCTCACCGAGGACCGGGGAGCTGTTTTTT,CASSPRTGELFF
-,TRBJ1-4,TRBV19,TRBD1,TGTGCCAGTAGCCCGACAGGGCCAAATGTTGAAAAACTGTTTTTT,CASSPTGPNVEKLFF
-,TRBJ1-4,TRBV12-5,TRBD1,TGTGCTAGTGGAGGGACAGGGGGTCCTATTGAAAAACTGTTTTTT,CASGGTGGPIEKLFF
-,TRBJ1-4,TRBV19,TRBD1,TGTGCCAGTAGTATAGCCGGACAGGGACTGGTAGTTGAAAAACTGTTTTTT,CASSIAGQGLVVEKLFF
-,TRBJ1-2,TRBV5-6,-,TGTGCCAGCAGCTTGTCTCTTTTTGGCTACACCTTC,CASSLSLFGYTF
-,TRBJ1-1,TRBV11-2,-,TGTGCCAGCAGCATAGACGCGGGTTGGAACACTGAAGCTTTCTTT,CASSIDAGWNTEAFF
-,TRBJ2-2,TRBV6-5,-,TGTGCCAGCCGCCTTGGCGGGGCCGGGGAGCTGTTTTTT,CASRLGGAGELFF
-,TRBJ2-2,TRBV6-5,-,TGTGCCAGCTGGAGGATCAACACCGGGGAGCTGTTTTTT,CASWRINTGELFF
-,TRBJ2-7,TRBV4-3,TRBD1,TGCGCCAGCAGCCTTGGACAGGGGGCCTCCTACGAGCAGTACTTC,CASSLGQGASYEQYF
-,TRBJ2-3,TRBV10-3,-,TGTGCCATCAGTGAGGACAGCCACAGCGGGCCGGATACGCAGTATTTT,CAISEDSHSGPDTQYF
-,TRBJ2-1,TRBV7-9,TRBD2,TGTGCCAGCACCCCAGGGTGGACTAGCGGGGGGTACAATGAGCAGTTCTTC,CASTPGWTSGGYNEQFF
-,TRBJ2-3,TRBV4-1,-,TGCGCCAGCAGCCAAGATCCATTCACAGATACGCAGTATTTT,CASSQDPFTDTQYF
-,TRBJ2-5,TRBV20-1,TRBD2,TGCAGTGCTAGTTGGTTTTCGGGACTAGCGGAAGAAGAGACCCAGTACTTC,CSASWFSGLAEEETQYF
-,TRBJ2-7,TRBV7-2,-,TGTGCCAGCAGCTTTTCCAGGGGCCCTAGCTCCTACGAGCAGTACTTC,CASSFSRGPSSYEQYF
-,TRBJ1-1,TRBV4-1,TRBD1,TGCGCCAGCAGCCAAGTGGACAGGGCCACTGAAGCTTTCTTT,CASSQVDRATEAFF
-,TRBJ2-1,TRBV4-2,TRBD2,TGTGCCAGCAGCCAAGGAACGGGAGGGGATGAGCAGTTCTTC,CASSQGTGGDEQFF
once,TRBJ2-7,TRBV2,TRBD1,TGTGCCAGCAGTGAAAGGGACAGGGGGCAGGCCGAGCAGTACTTC,CASSERDRGQAEQYF
-,TRBJ1-1,TRBV6-5,-,TGTGCCAGCAGTTACTCGATGGGCAGGGGGAACACTGAAGCTTTCTTT,CASSYSMGRGNTEAFF
-,TRBJ2-1,TRBV4-2,TRBD2,TGTGCCAGCAGCCAAGGAGCGGGAGATCCCTACAATGAGCAGTTCTTC,CASSQGAGDPYNEQFF
-,TRBJ1-1,TRBV9,-,TGTGCCAGCAGCGTAGGTCGGGGTCGGGACACTGAAGCTTTCTTT,CASSVGRGRDTEAFF
-,TRBJ2-5,TRBV7-9,TRBD1,TGTGCCAGCAGCCCCAGGGACAGCCCCCAAGAGACCCAGTACTTC,CASSPRDSPQETQYF
-,TRBJ1-2,TRBV30,-,TGTGCCTGGTCTGGATCTAACAGGGATTCCTATGGCTACACCTTC,CAWSGSNRDSYGYTF
-,TRBJ2-3,TRBV5-1,-,TGCGCCAGCAGCTTGTATGGCGGGACGAGCACAGATACGCAGTATTTT,CASSLYGGTSTDTQYF
once,TRBJ2-7,TRBV6-2/TRBV6-3,TRBD1,TGTGCCAGCAGTCCGGACCGGGACAGAGCTTTTTACGAGCAGTACTTC,CASSPDRDRAFYEQYF
-,TRBJ2-7,TRBV6-5,-,TGTGCCAGTGCCCCGGGGGGCGACGAGCAGTACTTC,CASAPGGDEQYF
-,TRBJ2-7,TRBV28,TRBD1,TGTGCCAGCAGGACGACCGGGACAGCATTATACGAGCAGTACTTC,CASRTTGTALYEQYF
once,TRBJ1-5,TRBV30,-,TGTGCCTGGGGCGCGAGTCAGCCCCAGCATTTT,CAWGASQPQHF
-,TRBJ2-3,TRBV6-2/TRBV6-3,-,TGTGCCAGCAGTTACCCGAATTCCCGGAGGACCCAGGCAGATACGCAGTATTTT,CASSYPNSRRTQADTQYF
-,TRBJ1-2,TRBV30,TRBD1,TGTGCCTGGAGTGAACAGGGGATCGCGTACACCTTC,CAWSEQGIAYTF
once,TRBJ2-3,TRBV10-2,-,TGCGCCAGCAGTGGACTAGGCACAGATACGCAGTATTTT,CASSGLGTDTQYF
-,TRBJ1-6,TRBV19,-,TGTGCCAGTAGTGAGCGACAGCGATCAAATTCACCCCTCCACTTT,CASSERQRSNSPLHF
-,TRBJ1-2,TRBV19,TRBD1,TGTGCCAGTTCTCCCTCGACAGGGAGCTATGGCTACACCTTC,CASSPSTGSYGYTF
-,TRBJ2-1,TRBV11-1,-,TGTGCCAGCAGCTTACGGGGTGCCATGAATTGGAATGAGCAGTTCTTC,CASSLRGAMNWNEQFF
-,TRBJ2-7,TRBV11-3,-,TGTGCCAGCAGCGGGGGGGCCTTGGACGAGCAGTACTTC,CASSGGALDEQYF
-,TRBJ2-5,TRBV18,TRBD1,TGTGCCAGCTCACACACAGGGGGCATCCAAGAGACCCAGTACTTC,CASSHTGGIQETQYF
many,TRBJ1-1,TRBV7-9,-,TGTGCCAGCAGCTTACAAATAGTCATGAACACTGAAGCTTTCTTT,CASSLQIVMNTEAFF
few,TRBJ2-7,TRBV2,TRBD1,TGTGCCAGCAGTGAGGCCAGGGGGCACTACGAGCAGTACTTC,CASSEARGHYEQYF
-,TRBJ2-3,TRBV30,-,TGTGCCTGGAGTGTAAAGGGAGTAGTAGATACGCAGTATTTT,CAWSVKGVVDTQYF
-,TRBJ1-5,TRBV20-1,TRBD1,TGCAGTGCTAGTTCTTTTTGGGACAGGGACGGGTCAGGGGTCAATCAGCCCCAGCATTTT,CSASSFWDRDGSGVNQPQHF
once,TRBJ2-3,TRBV4-1,-,TGCGCCAGCAGCCAACCGGCAGATACGCAGTATTTT,CASSQPADTQYF
-,TRBJ2-5,TRBV9,TRBD2,TGTGCCAGCAGCGCCCTCGGGACTAGCGTCGGGGAGACCCAGTACTTC,CASSALGTSVGETQYF
-,TRBJ1-1,TRBV28,TRBD1,TGTGCCAGCAGCTGGACAGGGGGGGAAGTTTTCTTT,CASSWTGGEVFF